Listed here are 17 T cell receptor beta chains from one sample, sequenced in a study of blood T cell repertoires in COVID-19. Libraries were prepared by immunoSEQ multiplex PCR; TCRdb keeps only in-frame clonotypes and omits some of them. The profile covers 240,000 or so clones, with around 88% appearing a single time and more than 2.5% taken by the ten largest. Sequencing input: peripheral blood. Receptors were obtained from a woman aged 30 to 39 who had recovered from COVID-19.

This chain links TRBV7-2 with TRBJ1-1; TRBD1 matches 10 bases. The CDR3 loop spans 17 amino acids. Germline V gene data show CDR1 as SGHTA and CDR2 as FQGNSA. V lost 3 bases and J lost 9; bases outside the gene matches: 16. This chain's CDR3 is CASSFPPTRDRGPQAFF. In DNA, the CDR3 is TGTGCCAGCAGCTTCCCCCCCACCCGGGACAGGGGCCCCCAAGCTTTCTTT.

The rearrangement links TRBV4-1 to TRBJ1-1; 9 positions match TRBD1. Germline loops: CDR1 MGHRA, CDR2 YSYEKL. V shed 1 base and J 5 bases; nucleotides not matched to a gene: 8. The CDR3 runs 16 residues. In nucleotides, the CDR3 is TGCGCCAGCAGCCAAGTGGACAGGGGAGGGGATACTGAAGCTTTCTTT. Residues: CASSQVDRGGDTEAFF.

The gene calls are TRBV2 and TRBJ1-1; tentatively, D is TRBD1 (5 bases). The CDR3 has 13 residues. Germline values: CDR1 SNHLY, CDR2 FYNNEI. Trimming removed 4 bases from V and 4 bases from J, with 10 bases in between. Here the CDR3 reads CASSVGRVTEAFF. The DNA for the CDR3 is TGTGCCAGCAGTGTGGGCAGGGTCACTGAAGCTTTCTTT.

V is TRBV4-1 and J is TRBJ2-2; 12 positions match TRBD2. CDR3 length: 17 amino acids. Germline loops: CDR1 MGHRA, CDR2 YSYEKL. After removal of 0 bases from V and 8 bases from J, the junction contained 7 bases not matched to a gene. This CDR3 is CASSQEASSGGGGELFF. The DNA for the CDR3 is TGCGCCAGCAGCCAAGAAGCATCTAGCGGGGGGGGTGGGGAGCTGTTTTTT.

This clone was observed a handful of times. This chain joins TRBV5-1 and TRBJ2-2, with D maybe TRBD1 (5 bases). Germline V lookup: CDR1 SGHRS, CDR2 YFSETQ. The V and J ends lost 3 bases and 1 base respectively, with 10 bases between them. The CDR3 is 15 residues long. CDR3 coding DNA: TGCGCCAGCAGCTCGACCACAGGGAACACCGGGGAGCTGTTTTTT. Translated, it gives CASSSTTGNTGELFF.

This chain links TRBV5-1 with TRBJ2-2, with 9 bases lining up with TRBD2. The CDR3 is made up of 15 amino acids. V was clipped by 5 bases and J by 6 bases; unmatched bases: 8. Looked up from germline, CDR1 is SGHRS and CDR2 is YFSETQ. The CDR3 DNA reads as TGCGCCAGCAGGAGGGCTAGCGGGGTCGCCGGGGAGCTGTTTTTT. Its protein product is CASRRASGVAGELFF.

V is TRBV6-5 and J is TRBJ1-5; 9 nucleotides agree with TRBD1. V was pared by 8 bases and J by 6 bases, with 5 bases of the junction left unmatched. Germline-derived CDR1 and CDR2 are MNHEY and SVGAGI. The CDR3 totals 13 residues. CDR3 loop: CASGTGGSQPQHF. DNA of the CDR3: TGTGCCAGCGGTACAGGGGGCTCTCAGCCCCAGCATTTT.

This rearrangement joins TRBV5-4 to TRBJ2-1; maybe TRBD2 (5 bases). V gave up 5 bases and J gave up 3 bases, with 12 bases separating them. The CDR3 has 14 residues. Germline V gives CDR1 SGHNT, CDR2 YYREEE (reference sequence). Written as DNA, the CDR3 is TGTGCCAGCAGGCGGCAGGAGGTCTACAATGAGCAGTTCTTC. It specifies CASRRQEVYNEQFF.

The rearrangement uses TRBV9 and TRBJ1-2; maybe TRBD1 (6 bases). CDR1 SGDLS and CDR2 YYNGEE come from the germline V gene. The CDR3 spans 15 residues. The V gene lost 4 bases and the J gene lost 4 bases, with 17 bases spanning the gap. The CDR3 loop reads CASSPRTETIYGYTF. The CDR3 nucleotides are TGTGCCAGCAGCCCCCGGACAGAAACCATCTATGGCTACACCTTC.

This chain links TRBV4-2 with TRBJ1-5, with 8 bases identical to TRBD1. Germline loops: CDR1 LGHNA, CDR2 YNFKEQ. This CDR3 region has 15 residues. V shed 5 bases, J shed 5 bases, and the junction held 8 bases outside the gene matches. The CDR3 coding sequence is TGTGCCAGCAGCGATACAGGGGGAGTCGATCAGCCCCAGCATTTT. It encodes CASSDTGGVDQPQHF.

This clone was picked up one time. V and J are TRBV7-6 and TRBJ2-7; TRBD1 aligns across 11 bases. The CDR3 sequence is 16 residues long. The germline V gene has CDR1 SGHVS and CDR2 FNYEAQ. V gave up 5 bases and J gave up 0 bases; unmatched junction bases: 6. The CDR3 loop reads CASSPGGQGVSYEQYF. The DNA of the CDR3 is TGTGCCAGCAGCCCCGGGGGACAGGGGGTCTCCTACGAGCAGTACTTC.

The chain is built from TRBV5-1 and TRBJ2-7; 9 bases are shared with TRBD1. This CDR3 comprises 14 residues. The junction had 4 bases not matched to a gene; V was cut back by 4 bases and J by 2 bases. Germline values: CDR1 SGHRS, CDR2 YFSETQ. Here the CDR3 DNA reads TGCGCCAGCAGCCCCGGGACAGGGCCCTACGAGCAGTACTTC. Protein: CASSPGTGPYEQYF.

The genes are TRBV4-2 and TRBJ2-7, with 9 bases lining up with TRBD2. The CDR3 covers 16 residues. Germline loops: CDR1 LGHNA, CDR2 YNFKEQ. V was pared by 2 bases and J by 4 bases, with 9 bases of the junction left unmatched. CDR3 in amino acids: CASSQTPRGGLYEQYF. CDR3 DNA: TGTGCCAGCAGCCAAACCCCGCGGGGGGGCCTTTACGAGCAGTACTTC.

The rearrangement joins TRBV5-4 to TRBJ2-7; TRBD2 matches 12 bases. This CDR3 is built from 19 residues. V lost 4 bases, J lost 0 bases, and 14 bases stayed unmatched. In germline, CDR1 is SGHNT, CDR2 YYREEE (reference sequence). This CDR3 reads CASSHRITSGGTASYEQYF. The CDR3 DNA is TGTGCCAGCAGCCACCGGATAACTAGCGGGGGGACCGCCTCCTACGAGCAGTACTTC.

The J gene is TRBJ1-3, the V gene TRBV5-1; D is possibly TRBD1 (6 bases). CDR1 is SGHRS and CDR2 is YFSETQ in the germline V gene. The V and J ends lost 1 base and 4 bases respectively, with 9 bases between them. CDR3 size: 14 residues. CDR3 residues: CASSLRGGGNTIYF. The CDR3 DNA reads TGCGCCAGCAGCTTGAGGGGGGGCGGAAACACCATATATTTT.

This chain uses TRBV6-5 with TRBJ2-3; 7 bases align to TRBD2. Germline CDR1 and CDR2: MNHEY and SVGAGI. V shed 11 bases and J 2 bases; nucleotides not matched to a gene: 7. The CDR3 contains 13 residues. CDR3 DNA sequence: TGTGCCGGCCGCCTAGCGGACACAGATACGCAGTATTTT. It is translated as CAGRLADTDTQYF.

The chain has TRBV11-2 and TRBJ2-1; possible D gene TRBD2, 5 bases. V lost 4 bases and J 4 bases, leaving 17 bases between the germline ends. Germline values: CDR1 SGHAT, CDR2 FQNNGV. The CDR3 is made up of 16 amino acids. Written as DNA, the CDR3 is TGTGCCAGCAGCTCGAGAGAAGGGAGACGATACAATGAGCAGTTCTTC. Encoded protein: CASSSREGRRYNEQFF.